This T cell receptor (beta chain) emerged from a study of cytotoxic CD8 clonotypes in ibrutinib-treated CLL. Study context: The group held about 11 relapsed/refractory and approximately 15 treatment-naive patients, with some 17 IGHV unmutated. Partial response was seen in approximately 25 patients and complete response in 2; after median around 72 months, approximately 14 stayed remitted, roughly twelve progressed.

The ends were cut back, 7 bases at V and 5 bases at J, with 8 bases in the middle. From germline, CDR1 is SNHLY and CDR2 FYNNEI. The CDR3 consists of 11 residues. Here immunoSEQ multiplex PCR was the method, and the copy in TCRdb shows in-frame clones only, minus some. The top ten hold 10% of the sample, which has 30,000 to 40,000 clones, under 80% seen once. The chain employs TRBV2 and TRBJ2-5; D unclear. The clonotype originates from a human donor with chronic lymphocytic leukemia. The sample in question was PBMCs, obtained at disease progression, from a patient treated with ibrutinib. The CDR3 DNA reads as TGTGCCAGCACGGTTCGTGAGACCCAGTACTTC. Translated, it gives CASTVRETQYF.